The 26 T cell receptor beta chains below all came from one sample that was sequenced in a study of T cell responses to AZD1222 COVID-19 vaccine. The table came from immunoSEQ multiplex PCR; TCRdb's copy has only in-frame clones and leaves some out. The sample has about 140,000 clones; roughly 90% are singletons. This material consisted of peripheral blood, taken on day 0 of AZD1222 vaccination. The receptors here all came from an adult in good health.

The J gene is TRBJ2-1, the V gene TRBV6-5, with D possibly matching TRBD2 (6 bases). There are 13 residues in the CDR3. CDR1 and CDR2 from the germline V gene are MNHEY and SVGAGI. V was cut by 6 bases and J by 10 bases, with 16 bases left in between. The CDR3 coding sequence is TGTGCCAGCAGCGGGCCGGGACTGGGGGAGCAGTTCTTC. Amino acids: CASSGPGLGEQFF.

The rearrangement joins TRBV6-2 or TRBV6-3 to TRBJ2-7; 8 bases agree with TRBD2. V gave up 7 bases and J gave up 6 bases; unmatched junction bases: 5. The CDR3 extends over 12 amino acids. Germline V gives CDR1 MNHEY, CDR2 SVGEGT. The CDR3 bases are TGTGCCAGCACCCCGGGGGGGACCGAGCAGTACTTC. It codes for CASTPGGTEQYF.

In its sample, this clone was seen a few times. J is TRBJ1-4 and V is TRBV13; possible D gene TRBD1, 5 bases. V gave up 0 bases and J gave up 0 bases, with 8 bases separating them. CDR1 is PRHDT, CDR2 FYEKMQ, per germline (reference sequence). The CDR3 covers 16 residues. The CDR3 DNA sequence: TGTGCCAGCAGCTTAGGGCGGGGCGCAACTAATGAAAAACTGTTTTTT. Translating it yields CASSLGRGATNEKLFF.

J is TRBJ1-3 and V is TRBV5-5; D not resolved. V was clipped by 0 bases and J by 0 bases, with 4 bases between them. The CDR3 contains 14 residues. CDR1 is SGHKS and CDR2 is YYEKEE in the germline V gene (reference sequence). DNA for the CDR3: TGTGCCAGCAGCTTGGGAGTCTCTGGAAACACCATATATTTT. Protein sequence: CASSLGVSGNTIYF.

This clone came up once. The DNA for the CDR3 is TGTGCCAGCAGTTTATATCAGGGTGGGCCCCAGCATTTT. Translating gives CASSLYQGGPQHF. This chain uses TRBV27 with TRBJ1-5; D is perhaps TRBD1 (5 bases). This CDR3 is built from 13 residues. CDR1 MNHEY and CDR2 SMNVEV come from the germline V gene (reference sequence). V lost 1 base and J 9 bases, leaving 10 bases between the germline ends.

CDR3 region: CASSSRQGGNSPLHF. The CDR3 nucleotides read TGTGCCAGCAGTTCTAGACAGGGTGGAAATTCACCCCTCCACTTT. This chain links TRBV28 with TRBJ1-6; 7 positions match TRBD1. CDR3 length: 15 residues. Losses at the gene ends were 4 bases for V and 7 bases for J; bases not matched to a gene: 7. CDR1 MDHEN and CDR2 SYDVKM come from the germline V gene.

The rearrangement links TRBV6-2 or TRBV6-3 to TRBJ2-7, with a possible D match to TRBD1 (6 bases). Trimming took off 0 bases at V and 3 bases at J, with 15 bases between the two ends. The CDR3 consists of 16 residues. Germline CDR1 reads MNHEY; CDR2 reads SVGEGT. The CDR3 DNA reads as TGTGCCAGCAGTTACTCCTCAGGGACAATACTCTACGAGCAGTACTTC. Encoded protein: CASSYSSGTILYEQYF.

J is TRBJ2-6 and V is TRBV6-4; D tentatively reads TRBD1 or TRBD2 (6 bases each). CDR3 length: 17 amino acids. Trimming took 3 bases from V and 1 from J, leaving 13 bases between them. In germline, CDR1 is MRHNA, CDR2 SNTAGT. CDR3 DNA: TGTGCCAGCAGTGATGTCGGAGGGGGGTCTGGGGCCAACGTCCTGACTTTC. This translates into CASSDVGGGSGANVLTF.

This chain links TRBV7-2 with TRBJ1-3; 7 positions match TRBD1. V was clipped by 6 bases and J by 1 base; unmatched bases: 6. This CDR3 has 15 residues. CDR1 is SGHTA and CDR2 is FQGNSA in the germline V gene. The CDR3 sequence: CASRPKGASGNTIYF. DNA for the CDR3: TGTGCCAGCAGACCTAAGGGGGCGTCTGGAAACACCATATATTTT.

The gene calls are TRBV30 and TRBJ1-1; D is ambiguous. In germline, CDR1 is GTSNPN, CDR2 SVGIG (reference sequence). The CDR3 totals 13 residues. Trimming shortened V by 3 bases and J by 1 base, and 9 bases separated the two germline ends. The CDR3 region is CAWSVGQNTEAFF. CDR3 DNA sequence: TGTGCCTGGAGCGTTGGGCAGAACACTGAAGCTTTCTTT.

The chain couples TRBV7-9 to TRBJ1-4; D remains unclear. Germline V gene lookup returns CDR1 SEHNR and CDR2 FQNEAQ (reference sequence). Trimming shortened V by 1 base and J by 14 bases, and 8 bases separated the two germline ends. The CDR3 covers 11 residues. CDR3 sequence reads: CASSLVGFLFF. In DNA, the CDR3 is TGTGCCAGCAGCTTAGTTGGGTTTCTGTTTTTT.

The gene calls are TRBV20-1 and TRBJ2-1, with a tentative D call TRBD2 (5 bases). Germline V gives CDR1 DFQATT, CDR2 SNEGSKA (reference sequence). The CDR3 is made up of 11 amino acids. CDR3 region: CSADLFNEQFF. In DNA, the CDR3 is TGCAGCGCGGACTTATTTAATGAGCAGTTCTTC.

This sequence joins TRBV5-7 and TRBJ2-1; D is uncertain. TRBV5-7 is annotated as an ORF whose role is uncertain. The CDR3 spans 15 residues. V lost 4 bases to trimming and J lost 7 bases, with 18 bases between them. The CDR3 protein is CASSHDGVDSNEQFF. The CDR3 DNA reads TGTGCCAGCAGCCATGACGGTGTGGATTCGAATGAGCAGTTCTTC.

V is TRBV10-3 and J is TRBJ2-7; 7 positions agree with TRBD1. The length of the CDR3 is 12 residues. The V gene end was trimmed by 10 bases and the J gene end by 3 bases; junction bases not matched to a gene: 6. Germline V gives CDR1 ENHRY, CDR2 SYGVKD. The CDR3 protein is CATGTVNYEQYF. The CDR3 region has the DNA TGTGCCACCGGGACAGTCAACTACGAGCAGTACTTC.

In this sample, this clone is medium-sized. V usage is TRBV7-9 and J usage is TRBJ1-5; weak D call: TRBD1 (6 bases). This CDR3 spans 14 amino acids. Trimming removed 5 bases at V and 3 bases at J, with 11 bases between. CDR1 is SEHNR, CDR2 FQNEAQ, per germline (reference sequence). CDR3 bases: TGTGCCAGCAGCCTACAGGGTATCAATCAGCCCCAGCATTTT. It encodes CASSLQGINQPQHF.

With respect to this clone: Other nucleotide sequences in the sample specify the same CDR3. The chain combines TRBV12-3 or TRBV12-4 with TRBJ2-5; D is perhaps TRBD2 (6 bases). The CDR3 totals 12 residues. V lost 3 bases and J lost 4, with 6 bases in between. Written as DNA, the CDR3 is TGTGCCAGCAGTTTTAGCGGAGAGACCCAGTACTTC. As protein: CASSFSGETQYF.

V usage is TRBV9 and J usage is TRBJ1-3; D remains ambiguous. V was shortened by 4 bases and J by 0 bases, with 14 bases between the two germline ends. There are 16 residues in the CDR3. Per germline, CDR1 SGDLS and CDR2 YYNGEE. For the CDR3, the DNA is TGTGCCAGCAGCCCCCGGGAAGGTTTCTCTGGAAACACCATATATTTT. Its protein is CASSPREGFSGNTIYF. Variable domain in full (rest from reference TRBV9 and TRBJ1-3): DSGVTQTPKHLITATGQRVTLRCSPRSGDLSVYWYQQSLDQGLQFLIQYYNGEERAKGNILERFSAQQFPDLHSELNLSSLELGDSALYFCASSPREGFSGNTIYFGEGSWLTVV.

In DNA, the CDR3 is TGTGCCAGCGGAGACTTCAATGAGCAGTTCTTC. This translates into CASGDFNEQFF. This chain joins TRBV28 and TRBJ2-1; D is uncertain. V lost 8 bases and J lost 6, with 8 bases in between. From germline, CDR1 is MDHEN and CDR2 SYDVKM. This CDR3 is 11 amino acids long.

The chain employs TRBV30 and TRBJ2-3; TRBD2 matches 7 bases. Unmatched junction bases numbered 5, after V lost 5 bases and J lost 0 bases. The CDR3 contains 14 residues. Germline V gene sequence: CDR1 GTSNPN, CDR2 SVGIG (reference sequence). CDR3 in DNA: TGTGCCTGGGCTAGCGGCACTAGCACAGATACGCAGTATTTT. This sequence encodes CAWASGTSTDTQYF. The complete variable domain, with remaining parts taken from reference TRBV30 and TRBJ2-3, reads SQTIHQWPATLVQPVGSPLSLECTVEGTSNPNLYWYRQAAGRGLQLLFYSVGIGQISSEVPQNLSASRPQDRQFILSSKKLLLSDSGFYLCAWASGTSTDTQYFGPGTRLTVL.

J is TRBJ2-7 and V is TRBV9, with 10 nucleotides matching TRBD2. The CDR3 length is 15 residues. With V trimmed by 4 bases and J by 2 bases, 6 bases remained unmatched. Germline CDR1 reads SGDLS; CDR2 reads YYNGEE. CDR3 loop: CASSTGTSATYEQYF. Written as DNA, the CDR3 is TGTGCCAGCAGCACCGGGACTAGCGCGACCTACGAGCAGTACTTC.

The gene calls are TRBV28 and TRBJ1-5, with 10 bases fitting TRBD1. V shed 4 bases, J shed 2 bases, and the junction held 5 bases outside the gene matches. There are 16 residues in the CDR3. In germline, CDR1 is MDHEN, CDR2 SYDVKM. CDR3 sequence reads: CASSSRQGAGNQPQHF. The DNA of the CDR3 is TGTGCCAGCAGTTCTAGACAGGGGGCTGGCAATCAGCCCCAGCATTTT. Using reference TRBV28 and TRBJ1-5 for the parts outside the CDR3, the full variable domain is DVKVTQSSRYLVKRTGEKVFLECVQDMDHENMFWYRQDPGLGLRLIYFSYDVKMKEKGDIPEGYSVSREKKERFSLILESASTNQTSMYLCASSSRQGAGNQPQHFGDGTRLSIL.

This rearrangement joins TRBV6-4 to TRBJ2-1, with TRBD1 matching over 7 bases. Per germline, CDR1 MRHNA and CDR2 SNTAGT. The CDR3 length is 14 residues. Unmatched junction bases numbered 9, after V lost 5 bases and J lost 8 bases. The CDR3 region has the DNA TGTGCCAGCAGTCTCAACAGGGGATCGTATGAGCAGTTCTTC. This codes for CASSLNRGSYEQFF.

The rearrangement links TRBV4-2 to TRBJ2-5; 10 nucleotides align to TRBD2. CDR1 is LGHNA, CDR2 YNFKEQ, per germline. The CDR3 extends over 16 amino acids. With V trimmed by 0 bases and J by 5 bases, 6 bases remained unmatched. CDR3 sequence reads: CASSQEASGRGETQYF. The CDR3 region has the DNA TGTGCCAGCAGCCAAGAAGCTAGCGGGAGAGGCGAGACCCAGTACTTC.

The V call is TRBV29-1, the J call TRBJ1-4; TRBD1 is a possible D gene (5 bases). There are 12 residues in the CDR3. Trimming pared 5 bases from V and 6 bases from J, leaving 10 bases between. CDR1 and CDR2 (germline): SQVTM, ANQGSEA. In DNA, the CDR3 is TGCAGCGTTCGGGTCAGGGATGAAAAACTGTTTTTT. Translating gives CSVRVRDEKLFF.

V is TRBV3-1 (or the pseudogene TRBV3-2) and J is TRBJ1-4, with D unclear. Looked up from germline, CDR1 is LGHDT and CDR2 is YNNKEL (reference sequence). The CDR3 has 13 amino acids. Trimming took off 1 base at V and 2 bases at J, with 2 bases between the two ends. In DNA form, the CDR3 reads TGTGCCAGCAGCCAAGGGACTAATGAAAAACTGTTTTTT. Protein: CASSQGTNEKLFF.

This chain links TRBV7-2 with TRBJ2-1; D not resolved. CDR1 and CDR2 (germline): SGHTA, FQGNSA. The CDR3 has 9 amino acids. V was shortened by 8 bases and J by 7 bases, with 3 bases between the two germline ends. In DNA, the CDR3 is TGTGCCAGCCCTAATGAGCAGTTCTTC. It codes for CASPNEQFF.